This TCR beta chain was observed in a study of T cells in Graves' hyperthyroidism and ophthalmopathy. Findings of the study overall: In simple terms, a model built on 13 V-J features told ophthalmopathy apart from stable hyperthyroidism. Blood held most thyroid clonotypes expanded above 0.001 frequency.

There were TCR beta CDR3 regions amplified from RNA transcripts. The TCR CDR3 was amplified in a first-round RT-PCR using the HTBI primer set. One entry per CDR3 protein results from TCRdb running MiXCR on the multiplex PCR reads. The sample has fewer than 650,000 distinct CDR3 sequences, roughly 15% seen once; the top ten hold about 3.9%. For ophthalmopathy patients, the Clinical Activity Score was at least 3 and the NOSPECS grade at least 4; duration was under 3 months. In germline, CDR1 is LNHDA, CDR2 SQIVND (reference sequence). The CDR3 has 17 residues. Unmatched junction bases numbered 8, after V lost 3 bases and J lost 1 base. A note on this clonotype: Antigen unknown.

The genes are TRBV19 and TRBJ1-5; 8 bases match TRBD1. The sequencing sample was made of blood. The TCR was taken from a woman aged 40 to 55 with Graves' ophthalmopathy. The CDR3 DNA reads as TGTGCCAGTAGTATGCAGGCAGGGGGCTACAGCAATCAGCCCCAGCATTTT. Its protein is CASSMQAGGYSNQPQHF. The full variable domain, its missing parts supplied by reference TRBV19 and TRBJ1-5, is DGGITQSPKYLFRKEGQNVTLSCEQNLNHDAMYWYRQDPGQGLRLIYYSQIVNDFQKGDIAEGYSVSREKKESFPLTVTSAQKNPTAFYLCASSMQAGGYSNQPQHFGDGTRLSIL.